This T cell receptor (beta chain) originates from a study of blood T cell repertoires in COVID-19 (dated by TCRdb to between 2020 and 2021). Notes on the research overall: The collaborator samples originated in the United States, Italy and Spain and spanned the acute and convalescent phases of COVID-19. The prospective study material was composed of cDNA or gDNA derived from T cells, B-cell-depleted T cells, or PBMCs. The dataset comprised deeply sampled blood TCRbeta repertoires from subjects exposed to, actively infected with, or recovered from COVID-19. A freely available public database, intended as a resource for researchers studying the immune response to SARS-CoV-2, is where the repertoires were released. The samples were drawn from two sources: the first 160 participants of the ongoing ImmuneRACE study, and 1,254 subjects contributed by 6 global collaborators. Sample metadata almost always included a de-identified subject ID, COVID-19 status, age in years and sex. HLA class I and class II types, where available, came from metadata supplied by the sample provider rather than from assay-based typing. Results and caveats for the whole study, not just this receptor: The amount of clinical and demographic metadata varied by source and participant and was provided uncurated.

Per the germline V gene, SGHTA is the CDR1 and FQGNSA is the CDR2. Cut back by 1 base and 9 bases, the V and J ends lie 19 bases apart. The CDR3 covers 17 residues, taking in both the cysteine and the phenylalanine. Here the CDR3 DNA is all that survives: 51 bases in frame from base 1. Of note for this clone: No antigen is known for it. Base qualities are not at hand, and no much larger clone is one base apart.

Participants in the prospective study were aged roughly 18 to 100 years, lived in 20 to 25 United States geographic areas, and enrolled through a virtual design. Cohort assignment in the prospective study relied on participant-reported clinical history from a screening survey and a study questionnaire. Recovered participants in ImmuneRACE Cohort 3 were defined as having two consecutive negative NP/OP PCR tests, clearance from a healthcare professional, or resolution of symptoms. Mobile phlebotomists in the prospective study collected whole blood, serum and a nasopharyngeal or oropharyngeal swab from every participant. Additional blood draws and questionnaires over an approximately 2-month period could optionally be provided by prospective study participants. Before DNA extraction, prospective study blood samples were shipped either frozen or at room temperature. The immunoSEQ Assay, a bias-controlled multiplex PCR, was used to amplify TCRbeta CDR3 regions from genomic DNA. Regarding the original processing steps: Nucleated cell counts per sample were estimated from amplification of reference gene primers within the assay. Sequence reads were collapsed and filtered to measure the absolute abundance of every unique TCRbeta CDR3 rearrangement. For each sample, productive Simpson clonality was calculated as the square root of Simpson's diversity index over productive rearrangements. This immuneACCESS table, as held by TCRdb, lists in-frame sequences with V and J called but not all clones. Of the missing ones, under half trace to an unresolved V gene in checked studies; the others have no known cause. The V and J calls and clone size were taken over from that table, and D and trimming were inferred from the DNA. The sample table records approximately 64,000 clones; 88% of these occur just once. 10% of the sample goes to the ten largest clones.

The sequence was obtained from a woman between 40 and 50 years old who had recovered from COVID-19. Sequenced: PBMCs or T cells enriched from blood (not recorded which). The chain couples TRBV7-2 to TRBJ1-6; TRBD1 could be the D gene, as 5 bases match. The CDR3 region: CASSLVAGPGQGSPLHF. DNA sequence: TGTGCCAGCAGCTTAGTGGCAGGGCCAGGTCAAGGTTCACCCCTCCACTTT.